These T cell receptor beta chains were read from a single sample in a study of OX40 agonist ivuxolimab in advanced cancers. Data came from immunoSEQ multiplex PCR; TCRdb stores just in-frame clones and leaves some out. The sample comprises approximately 75,000 clones, under 95% of which are singletons, and roughly 0.37% rests with the top ten. Sequencing was performed on CD4+ or CD8+ T cells sorted from blood, taken in a trial of the OX40 agonist ivuxolimab. The receptor source for this set is an adult with an advanced solid tumor such as melanoma, head and neck, liver or kidney cancer. CDR3s leave out the opening cysteine and the closing phenylalanine or tryptophan. The order of the fields is V gene, clone size, J gene, CDR3 protein. Clone size is shown for a subset of rows, as once, few, many or a class of expanded clone.

>TRBV27|NA|TRBJ2-1
ASSRLGTGNEQF
>TRBV10-1|NA|TRBJ2-1
ASSRGVSPGDEQF
>TRBV28|NA|TRBJ2-7
ASSPPGNYYEQY
>TRBV5-1|once|TRBJ2-7
ASSLVASQAYEQY
>TRBV9|NA|TRBJ1-2
ASSVDRGGYGYT
>TRBV28|NA|TRBJ2-7
ASSGRSGKAYEQY
>TRBV25-1|NA|TRBJ2-4
ASSESEGRGAKNIQY
>TRBV9|NA|TRBJ2-3
ASSVGWATGVQDTQY
>TRBV27|NA|TRBJ1-4
ASSPGHLNEKLF
>TRBV18|NA|TRBJ1-3
ASSQSESRVSGNTIY
>TRBV1|NA|TRBJ2-7
TSSQDGGGTYEQY
>TRBV28|NA|TRBJ2-3
ASRWTATDTQY
>TRBV6-1|NA|TRBJ2-7
ASRGRGYEQY
>TRBV28|NA|TRBJ1-1
ASSLPTVMNTEAF
>TRBV9|once|TRBJ1-1
ASSVGDGRLRDTEAF
>TRBV19|NA|TRBJ1-1
ASRRGDRVPPEAF
>TRBV9|NA|TRBJ2-2
ASSVATTGELF
>TRBV2|NA|TRBJ2-7
ASSVTAGAHEQY
>TRBV9|NA|TRBJ2-3
ASSVGGTDTQY
>TRBV6-5|NA|TRBJ1-4
ASSYSGGREKLF
>TRBV27|NA|TRBJ2-1
ASSPLSDNEQF
>TRBV19|NA|TRBJ2-2
ASSTQGIGGELF
>TRBV18|NA|TRBJ2-7
ASSSTSGSYEQY
>TRBV19|NA|TRBJ2-5
ASSPGVHEETQY
>TRBV6-5|NA|TRBJ1-1
ASSYSRGLEAF
>TRBV5-4|NA|TRBJ1-6
ASSTGGSAYNSPLH
>TRBV2|NA|TRBJ1-2
ASGEYRELGYT
>TRBV19|NA|TRBJ2-7
ASRGQGYEQY
>TRBV9|NA|TRBJ2-1
ASSVRGTQSYNEQF
>TRBV7-2|NA|TRBJ2-5
ASSPMGTSEIETQY
>TRBV7-2|NA|TRBJ1-6
ASSLTGQLYNSPLH
>TRBV5-5|once|TRBJ2-5
ASSSGTSGGRGTQTQY
>TRBV4-3|NA|TRBJ2-7
ASSQEVGDEQY
>TRBV7-2|NA|TRBJ1-5
ASSLGVDNQPQH
>TRBV19|NA|TRBJ2-1
ASRSWASGGGNEQF
>TRBV11-1|NA|TRBJ1-3
ASSSAEAIGLGNTIY
>TRBV5-4|once|TRBJ2-1
ASSLAGGRVYNEQF
>TRBV7-6|once|TRBJ1-5
ASSLVVGGGGFGNQPQH
>TRBV4-1|NA|TRBJ2-7
ASSQGVGERNYEQY
>TRBV6-5|few|TRBJ1-6
ASTFGHSSPLH